Below, 8 T cell receptor beta chains from the same sample are listed, as sequenced in a study of blood T cell repertoires in COVID-19. Libraries were prepared by immunoSEQ multiplex PCR; TCRdb keeps only in-frame clonotypes and omits some of them. Of about 130,000 clones listed, roughly 79% are singletons. Sequencing input: peripheral blood. These TCRs come from an elderly man with acute or convalescent COVID-19.

In this sample, this clone turned up many times. The V and J genes are TRBV5-5 and TRBJ2-7, with a possible D match to TRBD1 (5 bases). Germline V lookup: CDR1 SGHKS, CDR2 YYEKEE (reference sequence). Trimming removed 0 bases at V and 2 bases at J, with 12 bases between. The CDR3 length is 15 residues. In nucleotides, the CDR3 is TGTGCCAGCAGCTTGGCGGACACCCAGCCCTACGAGCAGTACTTC. It codes for CASSLADTQPYEQYF.

This chain links TRBV20-1 with TRBJ2-1; D gene uncertain. The length of the CDR3 is 11 residues. CDR1 and CDR2 (germline): DFQATT, SNEGSKA (reference sequence). V gave up 3 bases and J gave up 5 bases, with 5 bases separating them. The CDR3 loop is CSASPNNEQFF. The DNA of the CDR3 is TGCAGTGCTAGTCCAAACAATGAGCAGTTCTTC.

J is TRBJ1-5 and V is TRBV19, with D uncertain. Deletions cut 7 bases from V and 1 base from J, with 17 bases between. Germline-derived CDR1 and CDR2 are LNHDA and SQIVND (reference sequence). This CDR3 is 16 amino acids long. In nucleotides, the CDR3 is TGTGCCAGTAACCCTTTGAGAGGGAAAAGCAATCAGCCCCAGCATTTT. Its translation: CASNPLRGKSNQPQHF.

J is TRBJ2-7 and V is TRBV7-2; 7 bases match TRBD2. Germline lookup yields CDR1 SGHTA and CDR2 FQGNSA. V lost 4 bases to trimming and J lost 3 bases; unmatched junction nucleotides: 12. The CDR3 consists of 16 residues. CDR3 residues: CASSSQPASGVYEQYF. The CDR3 DNA follows: TGTGCCAGCAGCTCACAGCCGGCTAGCGGAGTCTACGAGCAGTACTTC.

The chain is built from TRBV6-5 and TRBJ2-1; 9 bases match TRBD2. The CDR3 length is 15 residues. Germline V gene lookup returns CDR1 MNHEY and CDR2 SVGAGI. V dropped 6 bases and J dropped 1; count of bases not matched to a gene: 4. This chain's CDR3 is CASRQSGGSYNEQFF. Written as DNA, the CDR3 is TGTGCCAGCAGGCAGAGCGGGGGGTCCTACAATGAGCAGTTCTTC.

This clone was observed a single time. The chain couples TRBV30 to TRBJ2-7, with D unresolved. This CDR3 comprises 12 residues. Germline lookup yields CDR1 GTSNPN and CDR2 SVGIG (reference sequence). Deletions cut 4 bases from V and 1 base from J, with 8 bases between. In nucleotides, the CDR3 is TGTGCCTGGATTGCTAGTTCCTACGAGCAGTACTTC. This translates into CAWIASSYEQYF.

V and J are TRBV5-1 and TRBJ1-6; the D gene is possibly TRBD1 (5 bases). Germline CDR1 reads SGHRS; CDR2 reads YFSETQ. V lost 5 bases to trimming and J lost 6 bases, with 12 bases between them. CDR3 length: 14 residues. CDR3 residues: CASREGRINSPLHF. CDR3 nucleotides: TGCGCCAGCAGGGAGGGGCGGATTAATTCACCCCTCCACTTT. Filled out from reference TRBV5-1 and TRBJ1-6, the complete variable domain reads KAGVTQTPRYLIKTRGQQVTLSCSPISGHRSVSWYQQTPGQGLQFLFEYFSETQRNKGNFPGRFSGRQFSNSRSEMNVSTLELGDSALYLCASREGRINSPLHFGNGTRLTVT.

The rearrangement links TRBV6-5 to TRBJ1-3; a possible D gene is TRBD1 (5 bases). V lost 5 bases and J lost 4, with 15 bases in between. The CDR3 totals 15 residues. CDR1 and CDR2 from the germline V gene are MNHEY and SVGAGI. This chain's CDR3 is CASSKTTRVGNTIYF. In nucleotides, the CDR3 is TGTGCCAGCAGTAAAACGACCAGGGTCGGAAACACCATATATTTT.